The clone carrying this T cell receptor (beta chain) qualifies as medium-sized. This specimen comes from a study of early T cells in non-severe SARS-CoV-2 infection. TCRdb processed the 5' RACE reads anew with MiXCR; each CDR3 protein has one entry. The table lists approximately 37,000 distinct CDR3 sequences, roughly 5% of them singletons, with approximately 5.7% in the top ten. Sequenced here: whole blood, sampled at baseline. The receptor's source is an adult who was a healthcare worker with PCR-confirmed SARS-CoV-2 infection or an uninfected control (not recorded which).

CDR3 bases: TGTGCCAGCTCTCCCGGGACAGGGTATGAGCAGTTCTTC. Its protein product is CASSPGTGYEQFF. The chain uses TRBV6-5 and TRBJ2-1, with 9 bases matching TRBD1. The CDR3 is 13 residues long. Looked up from germline, CDR1 is MNHEY and CDR2 is SVGAGI. V lost 8 bases, J lost 8 bases, and 7 bases stayed unmatched.